The 29 T cell receptor beta chains below were found in one sample sequenced in a study of T cell repertoires in cytomegalovirus infection. TCRdb redid the calling of the reads with MiXCR, one entry per CDR3 protein. The sample holds about 450,000 distinct CDR3 sequences, 31% seen once. The material sequenced was PBMCs. All receptors derive from a human donor in good health (CMV status not recorded). Some clones in this sample may be carry-over from other donors' samples.

V gene TRBV7-9 combines with J gene TRBJ2-5, with D perhaps TRBD1 or TRBD2 (5 bases each). CDR3 length: 13 amino acids. Trimming left V 4 bases short and J 5 bases short, with 11 bases between. Germline CDR1 SEHNR, CDR2 FQNEAQ (reference sequence). This chain's CDR3 is CASSWDVRETQYF. CDR3 nucleotides: TGTGCCAGCAGCTGGGACGTCCGTGAGACCCAGTACTTC. Combining the CDR3 with reference TRBV7-9 and TRBJ2-5 gives the whole variable domain DTGVSQNPRHKITKRGQNVTFRCDPISEHNRLYWYRQTLGQGPEFLTYFQNEAQLEKSRLLSDRFSAERPKGSFSTLEIQRTEQGDSAMYLCASSWDVRETQYFGPGTRLLVL.

This clonotype was counted at least ten times. The chain combines TRBV6-2 or TRBV6-3 with TRBJ2-5; a weak D match, TRBD1 (6 bases). Trimming left V 4 bases short and J 0 bases short, with 18 bases between. Germline lookup yields CDR1 MNHEY and CDR2 SVGEGT. The CDR3 loop spans 17 amino acids. CDR3 nucleotides: TGTGCCAGCAGTTCGTTCCAGATGGGACAAAACCAAGAGACCCAGTACTTC. It specifies CASSSFQMGQNQETQYF.

Remarks on this clonotype: A clone one base away is much larger, so this may be a read error. This CDR3 is missing its conserved last phenylalanine or tryptophan, likely due to a read error. V and J are TRBV7-8 and TRBJ2-7; D is undetermined. This CDR3 is 14 amino acids long. V dropped 0 bases and J dropped 4 bases, with 10 bases sitting between them. Germline-derived CDR1 and CDR2 are SGHVS and FQNEAQ. The CDR3 loop is CASSLADGGYEQYL. CDR3 DNA sequence: TGTGCCAGCAGCTTAGCTGACGGTGGGTACGAGCAGTACTTA.

V and J are TRBV29-1 and TRBJ2-3, with D uncertain. This CDR3 spans 14 amino acids. Germline values: CDR1 SQVTM, CDR2 ANQGSEA. Deletions cut 6 bases from V and 1 base from J, with 14 bases between. The CDR3 protein is CSVSKGGGTDTQYF. The CDR3 DNA follows: TGCAGCGTCTCCAAGGGCGGAGGCACAGATACGCAGTATTTT.

The rearrangement joins TRBV7-6 to TRBJ2-2; TRBD2 might be the D (6 bases). Trimming left V 4 bases short and J 7 bases short, with 13 bases between. The CDR3 sequence is 14 residues long. Germline CDR1 SGHVS, CDR2 FNYEAQ. The CDR3 reads CASSYARGIGELFF. The CDR3, as DNA: TGTGCCAGCAGCTACGCTCGGGGGATCGGGGAGCTGTTTTTT.

This clonotype was seen many times. The J gene is TRBJ1-5, the V gene TRBV7-2; D remains ambiguous. This CDR3 spans 13 amino acids. Germline V lookup: CDR1 SGHTA, CDR2 FQGNSA. The ends were cut back, 4 bases at V and 4 bases at J, with 8 bases in the middle. The CDR3 nucleotides are TGTGCCAGCAGCTCACAAGCAAATCAGCCCCAGCATTTT. Amino acids: CASSSQANQPQHF.

The chain uses TRBV7-2 and TRBJ2-1, with TRBD2 matching over 8 bases. The V gene's germline CDR1 is SGHTA and CDR2 FQGNSA. The J segment lost 16 bases and the V segment lost 0 bases, leaving 29 bases of the junction unmatched. The CDR3 has 20 residues. The CDR3 DNA reads TGTGCCAGCAGCTTAGCTCGGAGACGCGGGGGGCGACCCTCCTACAATGAGAATTTCTTC. This encodes CASSLARRRGGRPSYNENFF.

J is TRBJ1-1 and V is TRBV28; possibly TRBD1 for D (6 bases). The CDR3 totals 13 residues. Between the trimmed V and J ends, which lost 4 bases and 7 bases, there was a span of 13 bases. CDR1 is MDHEN, CDR2 SYDVKM, per germline. The CDR3 spells CASSSNFRGEAFF. CDR3 in DNA: TGTGCCAGCAGTTCGAACTTCAGGGGTGAAGCTTTCTTT.

Many counts were recorded for this clonotype. This chain uses TRBV7-2 with TRBJ1-5, with D tentatively TRBD1 (5 bases). The ends were cut back, 6 bases at V and 7 bases at J, with 13 bases in the middle. Germline lookup yields CDR1 SGHTA and CDR2 FQGNSA. This CDR3 has 13 amino acids. CDR3 amino acids: CASSPQGGQPQHF. CDR3 nucleotides: TGTGCCAGCAGTCCCCAGGGTGGGCAGCCCCAGCATTTT.

This clonotype appeared a few times. The CDR3 coding sequence is TGCGCCAGCAGCCAAAGGGTTGAAAAACTGTTTTTT. As protein: CASSQRVEKLFF. This chain links TRBV4-1 with TRBJ1-4, with unresolved D. V lost 2 bases, J lost 7 bases, and 5 bases lay in between. There are 12 residues in the CDR3. Germline assignment: CDR1 MGHRA and CDR2 YSYEKL.

The table lists this clonotype with many counts. V usage is TRBV5-8 and J usage is TRBJ1-4; D is undetermined. This CDR3 has 15 residues. Looked up from germline, CDR1 is SGHTS and CDR2 is YDEGEE. The V end was cut by 5 bases, the J end by 0 bases, with 11 bases between. CDR3 coding DNA: TGTGCCAGCAGATACCAGACCGCAACTAATGAAAAACTGTTTTTT. The encoded protein is CASRYQTATNEKLFF. The full variable domain, rest sourced from reference TRBV5-8 and TRBJ1-4, is EAGVTQSPTHLIKTRGQQATLRCSPISGHTSVYWYQQALGLGLQFLLWYDEGEERNRGNFPPRFSGRQFPNYSSELNVNALELEDSALYLCASRYQTATNEKLFFGSGTQLSVL.

The sample holds many counts of this clonotype. The gene calls are TRBV12-3 or TRBV12-4 and TRBJ1-1; the match to TRBD1 covers 8 bases. The V and J ends lost 3 bases and 10 bases, in that order; junction bases with no gene match: 7. CDR3 length equals 13 residues. The CDR3 is CASSFITGGSAFF. CDR3 DNA sequence: TGTGCCAGCAGTTTCATCACAGGGGGATCAGCTTTCTTT.

For this clonotype: Because it lacks the conserved phenylalanine or tryptophan at the end, this CDR3 is likely a read error. This sequence joins TRBV24-1 and TRBJ2-1, with D perhaps TRBD2 (5 bases). Germline V gene lookup returns CDR1 KGHDR and CDR2 SFDVKD. The CDR3 loop spans 18 amino acids. V was cut by 5 bases and J by 6 bases, with 25 bases left in between. The CDR3 coding sequence is TGTGCCACCAGTGCCTCCCTGGGAAAGGACTCCAAAGGCAATGAGCAGTTCTTA. This codes for CATSASLGKDSKGNEQFL.

This clonotype showed up just a few times. V and J are TRBV6-6 and TRBJ2-3, with a tentative D call TRBD2 (5 bases). CDR1 and CDR2 from the germline V gene are MNHNY and SVGAGI (reference sequence). V lost 7 bases and J lost 6, with 20 bases in between. This CDR3 is built from 15 residues. CDR3 sequence: CASNRRVPYSDTQYF. CDR3 coding DNA: TGTGCCAGCAACCGGCGGGTGCCTTACAGCGATACGCAGTATTTT.

This clonotype has ten or more counts. The J gene is TRBJ1-3, the V gene TRBV28; 7 bases fit TRBD1. Germline CDR1 reads MDHEN; CDR2 reads SYDVKM. The CDR3 spans 16 residues. The V gene end was trimmed by 2 bases and the J gene end by 1 base; junction bases not matched to a gene: 5. Written as DNA, the CDR3 is TGTGCCAGCAGTTTAGCAGGGGGAACTTCTGGAAACACCATATATTTT. Translation gives CASSLAGGTSGNTIYF.

The chain couples TRBV24-1 to TRBJ2-7; 8 positions agree with TRBD1. Looked up from germline, CDR1 is KGHDR and CDR2 is SFDVKD. The CDR3 length is 14 residues. V shed 3 bases, J shed 6 bases, and the junction held 6 bases outside the gene matches. Here the CDR3 reads CATSDRAGGGEQYF. The DNA for the CDR3 is TGTGCCACCAGTGATAGGGCAGGGGGCGGCGAGCAGTACTTC.

This clonotype was detected a few times. This rearrangement joins TRBV7-2 to TRBJ2-3; D is possibly TRBD1 or TRBD2 (5 bases each). CDR1 is SGHTA, CDR2 FQGNSA, per germline. The V end was cut by 2 bases, the J end by 0 bases, with 12 bases between. There are 16 residues in the CDR3. The CDR3 is CASSLPGPPSTDTQYF. DNA of the CDR3: TGTGCCAGCAGCTTACCGGGACCCCCTAGCACAGATACGCAGTATTTT.

This clonotype came up once. One end of the junction fails to match germline, which may point to a read error. The chain links TRBV6-6 to TRBJ1-4; weak D call: TRBD1 (6 bases). CDR1 and CDR2 (germline): MNHNY, SVGAGI (reference sequence). The CDR3 runs 14 residues. This CDR3 reads CTSRPPDRNEKLFF. The CDR3 DNA reads TGTACCAGCAGACCACCCGACAGGAATGAAAAACTGTTTTTT.

This clonotype was observed many times. CDR3 DNA: TGTGCCAGCAGCTTAGCGGAAGGTGAGCAGTTCTTC. Protein product: CASSLAEGEQFF. The rearrangement links TRBV11-1 to TRBJ2-1; D is unclear. V was pared by 0 bases and J by 9 bases, with 6 bases between. The CDR3 has 12 amino acids. Germline values: CDR1 SGHAT, CDR2 FQDESV (reference sequence).

The chain employs TRBV19 and TRBJ1-1; D is perhaps TRBD1 (5 bases). V shed 5 bases and J shed 2 bases, with 15 bases lying between them. Germline loops: CDR1 LNHDA, CDR2 SQIVND (reference sequence). CDR3 size: 15 residues. CDR3 bases: TGTGCCAGTAGTTCGGGACGGCTGCTAAACACTGAAGCTTTCTTT. The encoded protein is CASSSGRLLNTEAFF.

This chain connects TRBV12-3 or TRBV12-4 to TRBJ2-1, with TRBD1 as a possible D gene (6 bases). This CDR3 is 12 amino acids long. The V gene lost 4 bases and the J gene lost 5 bases, with 6 bases spanning the gap. The chain's CDR3 is CASSSGDNEQFF. CDR3 DNA: TGTGCCAGCAGTTCAGGGGACAATGAGCAGTTCTTC.

This chain joins TRBV6-5 and TRBJ1-2; possibly TRBD1 for D (6 bases). V lost 0 bases and J lost 1, with 15 bases in between. The CDR3 loop spans 17 amino acids. Per germline, CDR1 MNHEY and CDR2 SVGAGI. The CDR3 spells CASSYSIGAGVNYGYTF. CDR3 nucleotides: TGTGCCAGCAGTTACTCGATAGGGGCAGGGGTTAACTATGGCTACACCTTC.

This clonotype appeared many times. V usage is TRBV7-2 and J usage is TRBJ2-7, with D possibly matching TRBD1 (7 bases). Trimming took 2 bases from V and 7 from J, leaving 18 bases between them. Germline CDR1 and CDR2: SGHTA and FQGNSA. CDR3 length: 15 amino acids. CDR3 region: CASSLYAGLRGEQYF. In nucleotides, the CDR3 is TGTGCCAGCAGCTTATATGCGGGACTCAGGGGGGAGCAGTACTTC.

This clonotype was seen repeatedly, ten times or more. This CDR3 is CASSLSGGGAANTGELFF. The CDR3 DNA reads TGTGCCAGCAGCTTATCGGGCGGGGGGGCCGCGAACACCGGGGAGCTGTTTTTT. J is TRBJ2-2 and V is TRBV7-2; TRBD2 agrees at 9 bases. This CDR3 has 18 amino acids. Germline V lookup: CDR1 SGHTA, CDR2 FQGNSA. The junction had 7 bases not matched to a gene; V was cut back by 2 bases and J by 0 bases.

The chain joins TRBV5-4 to TRBJ1-1, with D perhaps matching TRBD1 (6 bases). V lost 2 bases, J lost 7 bases, and 12 bases lay in between. Germline CDR1 and CDR2: SGHNT and YYREEE (reference sequence). The CDR3 is 13 residues long. CDR3 nucleotide sequence: TGTGCCAGCAGCTTCGGACAGAGTAATGAAGCTTTCTTT. Its protein product is CASSFGQSNEAFF.

The chain employs TRBV12-3 or TRBV12-4 and TRBJ2-7; TRBD2 matches 8 bases. V was clipped by 7 bases and J by 7 bases; unmatched bases: 9. The CDR3 covers 13 residues. The CDR3 DNA is TGTGCCAGCACTGACCGACTAGCGAGGGAGCAGTACTTC. This encodes CASTDRLAREQYF.

The rearrangement uses TRBV30 and TRBJ2-5; 10 bases are a match to TRBD2. J lost 5 bases, V lost 2 bases, and 8 bases had no gene match. The length of the CDR3 is 15 residues. CDR1 and CDR2 (germline): GTSNPN, SVGIG (reference sequence). CDR3 amino acids: CAWSIQRGGGETQYF. The DNA of the CDR3 is TGTGCCTGGAGTATCCAGCGGGGGGGCGGGGAGACCCAGTACTTC.

This clonotype was detected only once. The rearrangement uses TRBV20-1 and TRBJ2-5, with 7 bases matching TRBD2. The CDR3 contains 12 residues. After removal of 5 bases from V and 5 bases from J, the junction contained 5 bases not matched to a gene. Germline V gene data show CDR1 as DFQATT and CDR2 as SNEGSKA (reference sequence). The CDR3 is CSAFRGVETQYF. Here the CDR3 DNA reads TGCAGTGCTTTCCGGGGGGTTGAGACCCAGTACTTC.

This clonotype was detected a few times. V usage is TRBV5-1 and J usage is TRBJ1-6; D is undetermined. The germline V gene has CDR1 SGHRS and CDR2 YFSETQ. There are 16 residues in the CDR3. V was clipped by 3 bases and J by 5 bases, with 15 bases between them. The chain's CDR3 is CASSSSESGNNSPLHF. CDR3 in DNA: TGCGCCAGCAGCTCCTCCGAATCAGGAAATAATTCACCCCTCCACTTT. The full variable domain, its missing parts supplied by reference TRBV5-1 and TRBJ1-6, is KAGVTQTPRYLIKTRGQQVTLSCSPISGHRSVSWYQQTPGQGLQFLFEYFSETQRNKGNFPGRFSGRQFSNSRSEMNVSTLELGDSALYLCASSSSESGNNSPLHFGNGTRLTVT.